This T cell receptor (beta chain) was recovered during a study of cytomegalovirus exposure and HLA in healthy donors. Study-wide results and limits: The tendency of first-cohort TCR clusters to co-occur in the roughly 110 validation repertoires was identified by a subsequent analysis.

With regard to this clone: No antigen is known for it.

The CDR3 totals 11 residues. Trimming shortened V by 5 bases and J by 6 bases, and 8 bases separated the two germline ends. Germline V gives CDR1 MNHEY, CDR2 SVGAGI. Profiled with immunoSEQ multiplex PCR; TCRdb holds only in-frame clones, not every one. The sample includes about 340,000 clones, about nine tenths of them seen just once. This TCR was recovered from a woman under 30 in good health and CMV-seronegative. Sequencing used PBMCs. V and J are TRBV6-5 and TRBJ2-7; D is uncertain. The CDR3 nucleotides read TGTGCCAGCAGTGAAGCGTCCGAGCAGTACTTC. Translation gives CASSEASEQYF.